These T cell receptor beta chains were read from a single sample in a study of regulatory T cells in long-lasting Graves disease. TCRdb re-called the multiplex PCR reads with MiXCR, one entry per CDR3 protein. The sample lists 400,000 to 600,000 distinct CDR3 sequences; approximately 21% were seen once. The source was peripheral blood mononuclear cells (PBMCs), collected when the disease was refractory, from a patient treated with antithyroid drugs. These receptors were obtained from a female donor with Graves disease. The CDR3 runs from the conserved cysteine through the conserved F or W. D genes are given only for firm matches. Expanded clones are given a class, and other clones once, few, many or no size at all.

d_call | clone_size | j_call | v_call | cdr3_aa | cdr3_nt
TRBD1 | once | TRBJ2-3 | TRBV6-2/TRBV6-3 | CASSHPGGQGSDTQYF | TGTGCCAGCAGCCACCCCGGTGGACAGGGGTCCGATACGCAGTATTTT
- | many | TRBJ2-4 | TRBV28 | CASTAGQGRGNIQYF | TGTGCCAGCACGGCGGGGCAGGGTAGGGGAAACATTCAGTACTTC
- | - | TRBJ1-2 | TRBV27 | CASSHRQYYGYTF | TGTGCCAGCAGCCACCGACAGTACTATGGCTACACCTTC
TRBD1 | many | TRBJ2-7 | TRBV6-1 | CASSAGTAYEQYF | TGTGCCAGCAGTGCCGGGACAGCCTACGAGCAGTACTTC
TRBD1 | many | TRBJ2-5 | TRBV29-1 | CSVVQQGDFETQYF | TGCAGCGTTGTTCAACAGGGGGATTTCGAGACCCAGTACTTC
- | few | TRBJ1-5 | TRBV7-9 | CASSIRQSKRSNQPQHF | TGTGCCAGCAGCATCAGACAAAGTAAGAGGAGCAATCAGCCCCAGCATTTT
- | few | TRBJ1-2 | TRBV6-2/TRBV6-3 | CASSYSYSHEGYTF | TGTGCCAGCAGTTACTCGTACAGCCATGAGGGCTACACCTTC
TRBD1 | many | TRBJ2-7 | TRBV19 | CASSRTGSYEQYF | TGTGCCAGCAGCCGGACAGGGTCCTACGAGCAGTACTTC
- | - | TRBJ2-7 | TRBV29-1 | CSGTGPSEQYF | TGCAGCGGAACAGGTCCTAGCGAGCAGTACTTC
- | - | TRBJ2-7 | TRBV2 | CASRNGDEQYF | TGTGCCAGCAGGAATGGGGACGAGCAGTACTTC
TRBD1 | many | TRBJ2-5 | TRBV7-9 | CASSPLGQQETQYF | TGTGCCAGCAGCCCACTGGGACAGCAAGAGACCCAGTACTTC
- | few | TRBJ2-2 | TRBV12-3/TRBV12-4 | CASSPGGGGNTGELFF | TGTGCCAGCAGCCCCGGCGGGGGCGGCAACACCGGGGAGCTGTTTTTT
- | many | TRBJ1-1 | TRBV6-2/TRBV6-3 | CASSTGYPEAFF | TGTGCCAGCAGTACAGGGTACCCTGAAGCTTTCTTT